This entry lists 20 T cell receptor beta chains sequenced from one sample in a study of beta chain features in type 1 diabetes. Expressed TCRB transcripts were sequenced after all isolated RNA was converted to cDNA. Libraries were prepared by immunoSEQ multiplex PCR; TCRdb keeps only in-frame clonotypes and omits some of them. The table has roughly 250,000 clones, more than 9% seen once. The sequenced material came from naive CD4+ T cells from blood. These receptors were taken from a young woman in good health.

The chain combines TRBV5-1 with TRBJ2-3; D gene uncertain. Trimming left V 0 bases short and J 6 bases short, with 8 bases between. Looked up from germline, CDR1 is SGHRS and CDR2 is YFSETQ. This CDR3 spans 13 amino acids. CDR3 in DNA: TGCGCCAGCAGCTTGGCAGGTTTCGATACGCAGTATTTT. Translated: CASSLAGFDTQYF.

The table lists this clone with a few counts. One junction end does not reproduce the germline sequence, and a read error may be involved. J is TRBJ2-1 and V is TRBV7-9; perhaps TRBD2 as D (5 bases). The CDR3 spans 14 residues. Germline V gives CDR1 SEHNR, CDR2 FQNEAQ (reference sequence). The CDR3 DNA follows: TGTGCCAGCAGCTTGGACGCGGCGGGTGCAGAGCGGTTCTTC. Translated, it gives CASSLDAAGAERFF.

This clone was seen only a few times. The chain combines TRBV11-2 with TRBJ2-7, with 9 bases matching TRBD1. The V gene's germline CDR1 is SGHAT and CDR2 FQNNGV. The CDR3 sequence is 16 residues long. Trimming removed 4 bases from V and 0 bases from J; junction bases left unmatched: 7. CDR3 sequence reads: CASSSQTGGASYEQYF. CDR3 DNA sequence: TGTGCCAGCAGCTCACAGACAGGGGGGGCCTCCTACGAGCAGTACTTC.

This clone was counted between two and nine times. The chain has TRBV30 and TRBJ2-7; D is unresolved. CDR3 length equals 11 residues. Germline-derived CDR1 and CDR2 are GTSNPN and SVGIG (reference sequence). With 4 bases removed from V and 3 bases from J, the gap between germline ends came to 7 bases. The CDR3 DNA follows: TGTGCCTGGACTAGTCTCTACGAGCAGTACTTC. It codes for CAWTSLYEQYF.

This clone showed up just a few times. The V and J genes are TRBV12-5 and TRBJ2-3; perhaps TRBD2 as D (7 bases). This CDR3 has 17 amino acids. V was shortened by 6 bases and J by 3 bases, with 22 bases between the two germline ends. Germline CDR1 is LGHNT and CDR2 is FRNRAP. The DNA for the CDR3 is TGTGCTAGTGGCCGTATCCTGGGAGGGGGTGGGACAGATACGCAGTATTTT. Protein sequence: CASGRILGGGGTDTQYF.

This chain links TRBV5-1 with TRBJ1-1; D is unresolved. CDR1 is SGHRS, CDR2 YFSETQ, per germline. The CDR3 length is 13 residues. V lost 0 bases to trimming and J lost 6 bases, with 9 bases between them. For the CDR3, the DNA is TGCGCCAGCAGCTTGGGCGGGTTAGCTGAAGCTTTCTTT. Translation gives CASSLGGLAEAFF.

V gene TRBV7-9 combines with J gene TRBJ1-2, with no clear D. CDR1 SEHNR and CDR2 FQNEAQ come from the germline V gene (reference sequence). The CDR3 spans 14 residues. The V end lost 3 bases, the J end lost 2 bases, and 10 bases lay between the germline ends. CDR3 amino acids: CASSFKSQNYGYTF. The CDR3 coding sequence is TGTGCCAGCAGCTTTAAGTCACAGAACTATGGCTACACCTTC.

This clone was counted only a few times. This chain joins TRBV9 and TRBJ1-1, with 8 bases identical to TRBD1. The CDR3 sequence is 15 residues long. The germline V gene encodes CDR1 SGDLS and CDR2 YYNGEE. V shed 4 bases and J 1 base; nucleotides not matched to a gene: 6. CDR3 nucleotide sequence: TGTGCCAGCAGCCCCTTGGGACAGGCGAACACTGAAGCTTTCTTT. This encodes CASSPLGQANTEAFF.

This clone was found a few times. This rearrangement joins TRBV18 to TRBJ2-7; D not resolved. The V end lost 0 bases, the J end lost 2 bases, and 8 bases lay between the germline ends. The CDR3 contains 14 residues. In germline, CDR1 is KGHSH, CDR2 LQKENI. For the CDR3, the DNA is TGTGCCAGCTCACCACCGCTGGCAACCTACGAGCAGTACTTC. This sequence encodes CASSPPLATYEQYF.

This clone was seen only a few times. The V and J genes are TRBV19 and TRBJ1-1; TRBD1 matches at 8 bases. Per the germline V gene, CDR1 is LNHDA and CDR2 is SQIVND (reference sequence). The CDR3 extends over 15 amino acids. The V segment lost 5 bases and the J segment 4 bases; nucleotides outside the gene matches: 9. CDR3 residues: CASSPRQGIVTEAFF. CDR3 nucleotide sequence: TGTGCCAGTAGTCCAAGACAGGGGATTGTCACTGAAGCTTTCTTT.

This clone was counted only a few times. The rearrangement uses TRBV6-5 and TRBJ2-2; 10 nucleotides align to TRBD1. The CDR3 runs to 15 residues. The J segment lost 7 bases and the V segment lost 6 bases, leaving 8 bases of the junction unmatched. Germline V gene data show CDR1 as MNHEY and CDR2 as SVGAGI. The CDR3 DNA follows: TGTGCCAGCAGCCCGGACAGGGGGTTCGGCGGGGAGCTGTTTTTT. Protein product: CASSPDRGFGGELFF.

In the case of this clone: This same CDR3 is encoded by further DNA sequences in the sample. The rearrangement links TRBV5-4 to TRBJ2-5; the D gene is possibly TRBD2 (6 bases). This CDR3 contains 13 residues. Germline V gives CDR1 SGHNT, CDR2 YYREEE (reference sequence). V gave up 4 bases and J gave up 2 bases, with 9 bases separating them. The CDR3 reads CASSRRGQETQYF. CDR3 nucleotide sequence: TGTGCCAGCAGCCGTCGGGGGCAAGAGACCCAGTACTTC.

The chain carries TRBV5-4 and TRBJ1-1; D gene uncertain. The CDR3 is 14 amino acids. The germline CDR1 and CDR2 sequences are SGHNT and YYREEE (reference sequence). V shed 4 bases and J shed 1 base, with 11 bases lying between them. The CDR3 protein is CASSRDTTNTEAFF. In nucleotides, the CDR3 is TGTGCCAGCAGCCGCGACACCACGAACACTGAAGCTTTCTTT.

The sample holds a few counts of this clone. The V gene is TRBV5-1, the J gene TRBJ2-1; TRBD2 is a possible D gene (5 bases). The V and J ends lost 4 bases and 5 bases respectively, with 10 bases between them. Germline V gives CDR1 SGHRS, CDR2 YFSETQ. The CDR3 extends over 13 amino acids. The CDR3 nucleotides read TGCGCCAGCAGCCGAGGACTTAACAATGAGCAGTTCTTC. Its translation: CASSRGLNNEQFF.

Only a few counts were recorded for this clone. This chain links TRBV11-2 with TRBJ2-7, with a tentative D call TRBD1 (6 bases). Per germline, CDR1 SGHAT and CDR2 FQNNGV. Trimming pared 5 bases from V and 2 bases from J, leaving 13 bases between. The CDR3 contains 14 residues. CDR3 nucleotides: TGTGCCAGCAGCCGCCGGGACACGGCCTACGAGCAGTACTTC. Its translation: CASSRRDTAYEQYF.

V usage is TRBV10-3 and J usage is TRBJ2-3, with 10 bases fitting TRBD2. The CDR3 contains 15 residues. Trimming took 5 bases from V and 6 from J; bases not matched to a gene: 8. Germline CDR1 ENHRY, CDR2 SYGVKD. The CDR3 here is CAISPIAGGSDTQYF. DNA for the CDR3: TGTGCCATCAGTCCCATAGCGGGAGGCTCCGATACGCAGTATTTT.

A few counts support this clone. The chain combines TRBV5-4 with TRBJ1-4; TRBD1 agrees at 8 bases. The length of the CDR3 is 16 residues. Trimming at V came to 3 bases and at J to 7 bases, leaving 11 bases not matched to a gene. The V gene's germline CDR1 is SGHNT and CDR2 YYREEE (reference sequence). DNA of the CDR3: TGTGCCAGCAGCTCTACGACGGACAGGGTTGGTGAAAAACTGTTTTTT. It codes for CASSSTTDRVGEKLFF.

The chain couples TRBV30 to TRBJ1-1; D gene unclear. Germline V gene lookup returns CDR1 GTSNPN and CDR2 SVGIG (reference sequence). CDR3 length: 15 residues. Trimming cost V 5 bases and J 0 bases, with 16 bases left between them. In nucleotides, the CDR3 is TGTGCCTGGCGCGGAAGACTAGGAGTGAACACTGAAGCTTTCTTT. It codes for CAWRGRLGVNTEAFF.

The chain has TRBV30 and TRBJ1-1; a possible D gene is TRBD1 (5 bases). The CDR3 sequence is 10 residues long. Germline V lookup: CDR1 GTSNPN, CDR2 SVGIG (reference sequence). The CDR3 here is CAGGGSEAFF. The CDR3 nucleotides are TGTGCTGGGGGGGGATCTGAAGCTTTCTTT.

This clone occurred a few times. V is TRBV30 and J is TRBJ1-5; possible D gene TRBD1, 5 bases. This CDR3 region has 13 residues. Trimming shortened V by 4 bases and J by 7 bases, and 14 bases separated the two germline ends. Germline V gene data show CDR1 as GTSNPN and CDR2 as SVGIG (reference sequence). CDR3 sequence (DNA): TGTGCCTGGAATGGGGGGATTAACCAGCCCCAGCATTTT. Encoded protein: CAWNGGINQPQHF.